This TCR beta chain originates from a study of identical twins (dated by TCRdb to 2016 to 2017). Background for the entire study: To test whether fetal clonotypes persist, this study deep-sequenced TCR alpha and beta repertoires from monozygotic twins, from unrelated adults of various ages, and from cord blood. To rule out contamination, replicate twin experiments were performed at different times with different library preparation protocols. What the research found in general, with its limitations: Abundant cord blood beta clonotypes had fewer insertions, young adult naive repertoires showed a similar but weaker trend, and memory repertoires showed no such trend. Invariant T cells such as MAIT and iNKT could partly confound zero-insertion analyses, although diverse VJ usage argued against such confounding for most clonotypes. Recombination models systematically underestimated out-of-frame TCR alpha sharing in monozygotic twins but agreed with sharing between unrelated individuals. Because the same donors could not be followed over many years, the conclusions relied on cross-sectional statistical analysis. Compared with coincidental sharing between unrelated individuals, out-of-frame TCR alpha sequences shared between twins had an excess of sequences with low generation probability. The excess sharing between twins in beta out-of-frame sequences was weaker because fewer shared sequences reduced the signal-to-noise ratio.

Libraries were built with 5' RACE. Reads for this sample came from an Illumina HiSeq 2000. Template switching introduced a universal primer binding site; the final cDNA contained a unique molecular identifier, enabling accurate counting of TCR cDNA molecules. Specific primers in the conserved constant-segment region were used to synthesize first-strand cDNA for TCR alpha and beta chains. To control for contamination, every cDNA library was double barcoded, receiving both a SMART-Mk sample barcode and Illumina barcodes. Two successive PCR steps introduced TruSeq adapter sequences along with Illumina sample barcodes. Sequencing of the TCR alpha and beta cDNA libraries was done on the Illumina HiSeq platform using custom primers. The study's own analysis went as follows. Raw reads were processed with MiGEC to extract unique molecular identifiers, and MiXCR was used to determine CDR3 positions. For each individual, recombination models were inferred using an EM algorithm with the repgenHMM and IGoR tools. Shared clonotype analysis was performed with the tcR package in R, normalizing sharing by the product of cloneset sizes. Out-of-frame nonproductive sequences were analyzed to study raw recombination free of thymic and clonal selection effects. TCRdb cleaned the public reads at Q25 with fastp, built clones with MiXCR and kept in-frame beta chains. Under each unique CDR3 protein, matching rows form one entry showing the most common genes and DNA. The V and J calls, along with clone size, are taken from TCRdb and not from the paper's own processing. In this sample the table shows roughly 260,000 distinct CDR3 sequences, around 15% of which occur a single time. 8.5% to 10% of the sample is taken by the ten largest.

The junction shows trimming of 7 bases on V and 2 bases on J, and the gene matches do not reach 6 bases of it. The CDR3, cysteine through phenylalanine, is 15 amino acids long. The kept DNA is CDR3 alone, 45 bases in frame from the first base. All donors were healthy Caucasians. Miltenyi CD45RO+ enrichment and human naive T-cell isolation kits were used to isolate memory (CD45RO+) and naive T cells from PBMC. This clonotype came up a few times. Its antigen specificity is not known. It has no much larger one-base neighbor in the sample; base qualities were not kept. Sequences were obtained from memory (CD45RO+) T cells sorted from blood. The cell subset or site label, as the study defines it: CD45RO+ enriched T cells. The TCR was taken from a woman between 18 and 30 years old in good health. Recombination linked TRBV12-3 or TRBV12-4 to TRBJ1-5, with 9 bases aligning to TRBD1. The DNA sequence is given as TGTGCCAGCATCTCGGACAGGGGACGCAATCAGCCCCAGCATTTT. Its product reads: CASISDRGRNQPQHF.